A single sample gave rise to the 25 T cell receptor beta chains below, sequenced in a study of blood T cells in healthy people across ages (dated by TCRdb to the mid-2010s). Library creation used 5' RACE. The reads were generated on an Illumina HiSeq 2500. A second PCR of roughly 7 to 11 cycles was performed with a sample-barcoded 5' primer and a J-beta primer mix. Using fastp trimming at Q25 and MiXCR clonotype assembly, TCRdb reanalyzed the public sequencing data and kept in-frame beta chains. Each CDR3 protein appears once, grouped with its most common genes and DNA. In this sample the table shows approximately 760,000 distinct CDR3 sequences, roughly 25% of which occur a single time. Of the sample, just under 9.5% is held by the ten largest clones. The data also belong to a second study, concerning T cells of mothers and their children.

Material: blood. These receptors all stem from a boy between 10 and 17 years old in good health.

The J gene is TRBJ2-4, the V gene TRBV20-1; 8 bases map to TRBD1. V dropped 5 bases and J dropped 0; count of bases not matched to a gene: 15. Looked up from germline, CDR1 is DFQATT and CDR2 is SNEGSKA (reference sequence). This CDR3 contains 18 residues. CDR3 nucleotides: TGCAGTGCTGGGGAAACAGGACAGGGCGGACTAGCCAAAAACATTCAGTACTTC. Translation gives CSAGETGQGGLAKNIQYF.

The rearrangement links TRBV12-3 or TRBV12-4 to TRBJ2-1; TRBD2 matches at 12 bases. J was trimmed by 5 bases and V by 7 bases; bases with no gene match: 15. The CDR3 is 18 amino acids. The CDR3 nucleotides read TGTGCCAGCACCAATGATCTAGCGGGGGGGCCTCGGCACAATGAGCAGTTCTTC. It encodes CASTNDLAGGPRHNEQFF.

The genes are TRBV4-2 and TRBJ1-2, with a tentative D call TRBD1 (5 bases). V lost 4 bases to trimming and J lost 5 bases, with 17 bases between them. CDR1 is LGHNA, CDR2 YNFKEQ, per germline. The CDR3 totals 15 residues. CDR3 in amino acids: CASSLPGREEYGYTF. The CDR3 DNA reads TGTGCCAGCAGCCTCCCTGGCAGGGAAGAGTATGGCTACACCTTC.

Worth noting for this clonotype: An end of the junction does not agree with germline; a read error may underlie this. The rearrangement uses TRBV9 and TRBJ2-1; the match to TRBD2 covers 9 bases. The CDR3 contains 15 residues. Germline-derived CDR1 and CDR2 are SGDLS and YYNGEE. The CDR3 loop is CASSVSSGVYIEQFF. In nucleotides, the CDR3 is TGTGCCAGCAGCGTCTCTAGCGGGGTATACATTGAGCAGTTCTTC.

V usage is TRBV4-1 and J usage is TRBJ2-3; D possibly matches TRBD1 or TRBD2 (5 bases each). Trimming shortened V by 3 bases and J by 0 bases, and 13 bases separated the two germline ends. The CDR3 loop spans 16 amino acids. Looked up from germline, CDR1 is MGHRA and CDR2 is YSYEKL. The CDR3: CASSHDEGRSTDTQYF. In DNA, the CDR3 is TGCGCCAGCAGCCATGACGAGGGGCGAAGCACAGATACGCAGTATTTT.

This clonotype was seen a handful of times. The rearrangement links TRBV11-2 to TRBJ2-2; D tentatively fits TRBD1 or TRBD2 (5 bases each). Germline V gene data show CDR1 as SGHAT and CDR2 as FQNNGV. The V gene lost 3 bases and the J gene lost 4 bases, with 9 bases spanning the gap. This CDR3 region has 14 residues. CDR3: CASSLAGTTGELFF. As DNA, the CDR3 is TGTGCCAGCAGCTTGGCCGGGACCACCGGGGAGCTGTTTTTT.

This clonotype showed up just a few times. Compared with germline, one end of the junction differs, possibly owing to a read error. The rearrangement links TRBV4-3 to TRBJ1-2; the D is unclear. The CDR3 totals 13 residues. CDR1 and CDR2 from the germline V gene are LGHNA and YSLEER. The CDR3 sequence: CACSQVGFYGYTF. CDR3 DNA sequence: TGCGCCTGCAGCCAAGTGGGTTTCTATGGCTACACCTTC.

A few counts support this clonotype. The chain joins TRBV27 to TRBJ2-1, with TRBD2 matching over 14 bases. Trimming took 7 bases from V and 0 from J; bases not matched to a gene: 8. This CDR3 is 18 amino acids long. Germline CDR1 is MNHEY and CDR2 is SMNVEV (reference sequence). The CDR3 DNA reads TGTGCCAGCACCGCGAGACTAGCGGGAGGGGGCTCCTACAATGAGCAGTTCTTC. This gives the protein CASTARLAGGGSYNEQFF.

This chain links TRBV12-3 or TRBV12-4 with TRBJ1-2; TRBD1 matches at 9 bases. Trimming took 6 bases from V and 4 from J; bases not matched to a gene: 12. CDR3 size: 16 residues. As DNA, the CDR3 is TGTGCCAGCAGCTTGCTCCCACAGGGGGCCGTCTATGGCTACACCTTC. Protein product: CASSLLPQGAVYGYTF.

This chain uses TRBV10-2 with TRBJ2-5, with 8 bases matching TRBD1. The CDR3 runs to 17 residues. In germline, CDR1 is WSHSY, CDR2 SAAADI. The junction had 14 bases not matched to a gene; V was cut back by 5 bases and J by 3 bases. Written as DNA, the CDR3 is TGCGCCAGCAGTCCCCCGGTCCCAGGGGGCGTAAAAGAGACCCAGTACTTC. Translating gives CASSPPVPGGVKETQYF.

This clonotype was observed a few times. This CDR3 reads CASSQVQGNQPQHF. CDR3 nucleotide sequence: TGCGCCAGCAGCCAAGTTCAGGGCAATCAGCCCCAGCATTTT. The V gene is TRBV4-3, the J gene TRBJ1-5; unclear D gene. V lost 1 base and J lost 2, with 6 bases in between. Germline V gene data show CDR1 as LGHNA and CDR2 as YSLEER. The CDR3 consists of 14 residues.

The rearrangement joins TRBV28 to TRBJ2-1; D remains ambiguous. Trimming cost V 8 bases and J 7 bases, with 18 bases left between them. CDR1 and CDR2 from the germline V gene are MDHEN and SYDVKM. CDR3 length: 14 residues. This chain's CDR3 is CASCLVRLRNEQFF. As DNA, the CDR3 is TGTGCCAGCTGTCTAGTGCGGCTAAGGAATGAGCAGTTCTTC.

The chain has TRBV20-1 and TRBJ2-7; D perhaps matches TRBD2 (6 bases). Germline V gives CDR1 DFQATT, CDR2 SNEGSKA (reference sequence). This CDR3 is 14 amino acids long. V lost 3 bases to trimming and J lost 1 base, with 13 bases between them. In DNA form, the CDR3 reads TGCAGTGCTAGTGGCACGGGGGTTTCCTACGAGCAGTACTTC. Encoded protein: CSASGTGVSYEQYF.

In this sample, this clonotype turned up a few times. The chain has TRBV6-1 and TRBJ2-7, with 10 nucleotides matching TRBD2. V dropped 0 bases and J dropped 4; count of bases not matched to a gene: 6. CDR3 length: 16 amino acids. CDR1 and CDR2 (germline): MNHNS, SASEGT. The CDR3 loop is CASSEAHPGLAYEQYF. The CDR3 DNA follows: TGTGCCAGCAGTGAAGCACATCCGGGACTAGCGTACGAGCAGTACTTC.

Turning to this clonotype: At one of its ends the junction is not consistent with the germline gene, which may arise from a read error. The chain joins TRBV11-2 to TRBJ2-2; weak D call: TRBD2 (5 bases). The CDR3 consists of 15 residues. The V gene's germline CDR1 is SGHAT and CDR2 FQNNGV. The CDR3, as DNA: TGTACCAGCAGCCATGGACTGGGGAACACCGGGGAGCTGTTTTTT. Protein: CTSSHGLGNTGELFF.

The chain joins TRBV12-3 or TRBV12-4 to TRBJ1-1; D gene unclear. V was shortened by 1 base and J by 0 bases, with 9 bases between the two germline ends. This CDR3 contains 15 residues. The CDR3 is CASSLVGIVNTEAFF. The CDR3 nucleotides read TGTGCCAGCAGTTTAGTGGGAATAGTGAACACTGAAGCTTTCTTT.

This clonotype was detected a few times. The chain recombines TRBV28 with TRBJ2-6; D unclear. Germline CDR1 MDHEN, CDR2 SYDVKM. CDR3 length: 15 amino acids. V gave up 2 bases and J gave up 0 bases, with 5 bases separating them. CDR3 nucleotides: TGTGCCAGCAGTTTAGCGAGCTCTGGGGCCAACGTCCTGACTTTC. Amino acids: CASSLASSGANVLTF.

A few counts support this clonotype. The chain combines TRBV4-1 with TRBJ2-2; no clear D gene. V was pared by 3 bases and J by 2 bases, with 7 bases between. CDR1 and CDR2 (germline): MGHRA, YSYEKL. The CDR3 has 14 amino acids. CDR3 nucleotides: TGCGCCAGCAGCCACAGGAGTAACACCGGGGAGCTGTTTTTT. Residues: CASSHRSNTGELFF.

The rearrangement uses TRBV5-1 and TRBJ1-2, with D unclear. CDR1 is SGHRS, CDR2 YFSETQ, per germline. Trimming took 0 bases from V and 0 from J, leaving 9 bases between them. The CDR3 contains 15 residues. DNA of the CDR3: TGCGCCAGCAGCTTGGGCCAAAAAGCTAACTATGGCTACACCTTC. It is translated as CASSLGQKANYGYTF.

The chain uses TRBV10-3 and TRBJ1-1; 9 bases are a match to TRBD1. Germline V gene data show CDR1 as ENHRY and CDR2 as SYGVKD. After removal of 10 bases from V and 7 bases from J, the junction contained 4 bases not matched to a gene. The CDR3 loop spans 11 amino acids. The CDR3 here is CATGGQGEAFF. The CDR3 coding sequence is TGTGCCACCGGGGGACAGGGTGAAGCTTTCTTT.

This clonotype was picked up a small number of times. This chain connects TRBV2 to TRBJ2-7; D is undetermined. CDR1 and CDR2 from the germline V gene are SNHLY and FYNNEI. The ends were cut back, 6 bases at V and 0 bases at J, with 15 bases in the middle. This CDR3 has 15 amino acids. CDR3 DNA sequence: TGTGCCAGCAGCACCATCTGGCAGAGCTCCTACGAGCAGTACTTC. It is translated as CASSTIWQSSYEQYF. Based on the CDR3 plus reference TRBV2 and TRBJ2-7, the full variable domain is EPEVTQTPSHQVTQMGQEVILRCVPISNHLYFYWYRQILGQKVEFLVSFYNNEISEKSEIFDDQFSVERPDGSNFTLKIRSTKLEDSAMYFCASSTIWQSSYEQYFGPGTRLTVT.

The chain employs TRBV5-1 and TRBJ2-7, with D tentatively TRBD1 (6 bases). Looked up from germline, CDR1 is SGHRS and CDR2 is YFSETQ. Trimming removed 3 bases from V and 3 bases from J, with 13 bases in between. This CDR3 spans 14 amino acids. CDR3 sequence reads: CASSSSRGFYEQYF. DNA of the CDR3: TGCGCCAGCAGCTCGTCCAGGGGATTCTACGAGCAGTACTTC.

For the CDR3, the DNA is TGTGCCAGCAGCACCGAGACAGGGGTCCCTCTCAGCAACTATGGCTACACCTTC. Translating gives CASSTETGVPLSNYGYTF. The rearrangement joins TRBV7-2 to TRBJ1-2, with 8 bases matching TRBD1. Looked up from germline, CDR1 is SGHTA and CDR2 is FQGNSA. The CDR3 runs 18 residues. Trimming took 5 bases from V and 2 from J; bases not matched to a gene: 16.

In its sample, this clonotype was seen a few times. The chain couples TRBV5-4 to TRBJ1-2, with D tentatively TRBD1 (5 bases). This CDR3 has 14 residues. V lost 3 bases and J 4 bases, leaving 13 bases between the germline ends. CDR1 and CDR2 (germline): SGHNT, YYREEE (reference sequence). CDR3 nucleotides: TGTGCCAGCAGCTCCTTCCGGGACGGCTATGGCTACACCTTC. Its translation is CASSSFRDGYGYTF.

Concerning this clonotype itself: The germline gene is not matched at one end of the junction; a read error may be the cause. The chain carries TRBV20-1 and TRBJ2-5; 14 bases match TRBD2. Germline values: CDR1 DFQATT, CDR2 SNEGSKA (reference sequence). This CDR3 comprises 17 residues. CDR3 amino acids: CSDRMAGTSGSYETQYF. CDR3 nucleotides: TGCAGTGATAGAATGGCGGGGACTAGCGGGAGTTACGAGACCCAGTACTTC.